The 8 T cell receptor beta chains reported below all come from one sample, sequenced in a study of cytomegalovirus exposure and HLA in healthy donors. With 60 Vbeta and 13 Jbeta primers, the PCR was carried out. Measured with immunoSEQ multiplex PCR; TCRdb has only the in-frame clones, and not every one. The table has over 95,000 clones, around 68% seen once; the top ten hold 3.5% to 5%. The sequenced material came from PBMCs. The receptors come from a woman in her thirties or forties in good health and CMV-seropositive.

The chain employs TRBV29-1 and TRBJ2-5; 8 bases align to TRBD2. In germline, CDR1 is SQVTM, CDR2 ANQGSEA. CDR3 size: 17 residues. V lost 5 bases and J lost 7; bases outside the gene matches: 21. In DNA form, the CDR3 reads TGCAGCGTTCGACATTTTTGGCGGGAGGCCCCATCAGGGACCCAGTACTTC. It encodes CSVRHFWREAPSGTQYF.

The chain joins TRBV18 to TRBJ1-2; TRBD1 aligns across 7 bases. Germline V gene data show CDR1 as KGHSH and CDR2 as LQKENI. Trimming at V came to 6 bases and at J to 7 bases, leaving 17 bases not matched to a gene. The CDR3 runs to 16 residues. In DNA form, the CDR3 reads TGTGCCAGCTCCCCGGGAACAGGGGCCCCGACGGGTGGCTACACCTTC. Its translation is CASSPGTGAPTGGYTF. Together with reference TRBV18 and TRBJ1-2, the CDR3 gives the full variable domain: NAGVMQNPRHLVRRRGQEARLRCSPMKGHSHVYWYRQLPEEGLKFMVYLQKENIIDESGMPKERFSAEFPKEGPSILRIQQVVRGDSAAYFCASSPGTGAPTGGYTFGSGTRLTVV.

The genes are TRBV9 and TRBJ2-3; a possible D gene is TRBD1 (5 bases). In germline, CDR1 is SGDLS, CDR2 YYNGEE. The V gene lost 1 base and the J gene lost 0 bases, with 9 bases spanning the gap. The CDR3 loop spans 15 amino acids. CDR3 DNA sequence: TGTGCCAGCAGCGTACAGGGCCATAGCACAGATACGCAGTATTTT. It translates to CASSVQGHSTDTQYF.

The chain links TRBV7-9 to TRBJ2-3; D remains ambiguous. Per the germline V gene, CDR1 is SEHNR and CDR2 is FQNEAQ (reference sequence). Trimming left V 2 bases short and J 0 bases short, with 3 bases between. The CDR3 is 13 residues long. In DNA, the CDR3 is TGTGCCAGCAGCTTAATAAGCACAGATACGCAGTATTTT. It is translated as CASSLISTDTQYF.

This rearrangement joins TRBV7-3 to TRBJ2-1; 10 bases match TRBD1. The germline V gene encodes CDR1 SGHTA and CDR2 FQGTGA. The CDR3 is 16 residues long. V shed 5 bases and J 7 bases; nucleotides not matched to a gene: 11. For the CDR3, the DNA is TGTGCCAGCAGCCTACTAAGACAGGGGGCCCTGAATGAGCAGTTCTTC. Protein: CASSLLRQGALNEQFF. Combining the CDR3 with reference TRBV7-3 and TRBJ2-1 gives the whole variable domain GAGVSQTPSNKVTEKGKYVELRCDPISGHTALYWYRQSLGQGPEFLIYFQGTGAADDSGLPNDRFFAVRPEGSVSTLKIQRTERGDSAVYLCASSLLRQGALNEQFFGPGTRLTVL.

The chain joins TRBV19 to TRBJ1-1; D remains unclear. V shed 2 bases and J shed 0 bases, with 7 bases lying between them. Germline CDR1 reads LNHDA; CDR2 reads SQIVND (reference sequence). The CDR3 has 14 residues. CDR3 nucleotide sequence: TGTGCCAGTAGTATAATCGGGATGAACACTGAAGCTTTCTTT. Its translation: CASSIIGMNTEAFF.

The genes are TRBV28 and TRBJ1-3; D is uncertain. Germline V gives CDR1 MDHEN, CDR2 SYDVKM. V gave up 3 bases and J gave up 1 base, with 13 bases separating them. There are 16 residues in the CDR3. The CDR3 sequence is CASSFSEGVSGNTIYF. CDR3 nucleotide sequence: TGTGCCAGCAGTTTTTCGGAGGGCGTATCTGGAAACACCATATATTTT.

This clone was observed a few times. The chain is built from TRBV7-9 and TRBJ2-7, with 7 bases fitting TRBD1. CDR3 size: 15 residues. Germline-derived CDR1 and CDR2 are SEHNR and FQNEAQ (reference sequence). V dropped 0 bases and J dropped 2; count of bases not matched to a gene: 4. The CDR3 loop is CASSLAMTGTYEQYF. DNA for the CDR3: TGTGCCAGCAGCTTAGCCATGACAGGGACCTACGAGCAGTACTTC.